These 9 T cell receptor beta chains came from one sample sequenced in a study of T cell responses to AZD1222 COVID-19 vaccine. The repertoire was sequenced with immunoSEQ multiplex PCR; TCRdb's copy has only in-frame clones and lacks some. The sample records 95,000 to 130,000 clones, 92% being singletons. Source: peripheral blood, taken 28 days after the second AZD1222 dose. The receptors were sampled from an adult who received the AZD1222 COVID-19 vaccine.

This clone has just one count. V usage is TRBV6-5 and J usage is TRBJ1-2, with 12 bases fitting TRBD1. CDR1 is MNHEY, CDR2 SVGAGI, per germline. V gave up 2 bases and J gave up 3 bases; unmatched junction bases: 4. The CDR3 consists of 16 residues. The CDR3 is CASSYGTGGSYYGYTF. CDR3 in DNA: TGTGCCAGCAGTTACGGGACAGGGGGCTCCTACTATGGCTACACCTTC.

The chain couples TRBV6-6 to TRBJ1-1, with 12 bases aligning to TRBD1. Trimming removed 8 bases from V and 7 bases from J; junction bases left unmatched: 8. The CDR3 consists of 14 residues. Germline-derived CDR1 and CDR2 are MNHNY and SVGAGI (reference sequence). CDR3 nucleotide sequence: TGTGCCAGCCGGGGACAGGGGGCGAATGTTGAAGCTTTCTTT. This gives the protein CASRGQGANVEAFF.

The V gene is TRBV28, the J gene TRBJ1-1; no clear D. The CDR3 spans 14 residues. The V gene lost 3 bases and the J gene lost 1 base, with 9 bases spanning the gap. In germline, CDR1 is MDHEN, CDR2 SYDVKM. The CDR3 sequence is CASSFSYPNTEAFF. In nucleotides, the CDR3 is TGTGCCAGCAGTTTCTCCTACCCGAACACTGAAGCTTTCTTT.

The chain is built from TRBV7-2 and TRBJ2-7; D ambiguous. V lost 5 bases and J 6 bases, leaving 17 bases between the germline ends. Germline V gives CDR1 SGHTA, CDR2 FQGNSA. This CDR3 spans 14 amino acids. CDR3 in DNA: TGTGCCAGCAGCCTAGGGTGGAGCCCCGGCGAGCAGTACTTC. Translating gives CASSLGWSPGEQYF.

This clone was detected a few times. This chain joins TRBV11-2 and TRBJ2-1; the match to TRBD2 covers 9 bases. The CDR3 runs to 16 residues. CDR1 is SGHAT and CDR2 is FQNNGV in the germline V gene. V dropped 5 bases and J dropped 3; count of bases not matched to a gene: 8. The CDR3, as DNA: TGTGCCAGCAGCCCAGGCAGTAGCGGGAGCTACAATGAGCAGTTCTTC. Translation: CASSPGSSGSYNEQFF.

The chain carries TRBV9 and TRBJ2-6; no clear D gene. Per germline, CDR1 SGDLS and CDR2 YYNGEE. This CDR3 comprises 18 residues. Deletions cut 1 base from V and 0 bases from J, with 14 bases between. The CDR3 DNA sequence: TGTGCCAGCAGCGTACAGACTCTCAGGAACTCTGGGGCCAACGTCCTGACTTTC. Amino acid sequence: CASSVQTLRNSGANVLTF.

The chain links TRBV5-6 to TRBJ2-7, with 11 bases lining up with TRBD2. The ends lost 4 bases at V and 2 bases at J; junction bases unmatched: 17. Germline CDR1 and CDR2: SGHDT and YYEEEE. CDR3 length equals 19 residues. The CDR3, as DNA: TGTGCCAGCAGCAACCCGCCCGGGACTAGCGGAACGAGGACCTACGAGCAGTACTTC. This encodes CASSNPPGTSGTRTYEQYF. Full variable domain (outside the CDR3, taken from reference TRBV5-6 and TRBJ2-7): DAGVTQSPTHLIKTRGQQVTLRCSPKSGHDTVSWYQQALGQGPQFIFQYYEEEERQRGNFPDRFSGHQFPNYSSELNVNALLLGDSALYLCASSNPPGTSGTRTYEQYFGPGTRLTVT.

CDR3 residues: CASSESGGSSPLHF. DNA for the CDR3: TGTGCCAGCAGTGAATCGGGGGGGAGTTCACCCCTCCACTTT. The rearrangement links TRBV6-1 to TRBJ1-6, with D perhaps matching TRBD1 (5 bases). Trimming took 2 bases from V and 9 from J, leaving 11 bases between them. There are 14 residues in the CDR3. Germline assignment: CDR1 MNHNS and CDR2 SASEGT.

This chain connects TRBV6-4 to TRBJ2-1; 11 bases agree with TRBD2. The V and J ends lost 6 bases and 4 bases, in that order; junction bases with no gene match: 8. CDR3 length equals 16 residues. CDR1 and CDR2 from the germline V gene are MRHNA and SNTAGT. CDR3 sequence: CASSEIAGGGYNEQFF. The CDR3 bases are TGTGCCAGCAGCGAAATAGCGGGAGGGGGATACAATGAGCAGTTCTTC.